This TCR beta chain originates from a study of OX40 agonist ivuxolimab in advanced cancers. Across the study: Partial responses, seen in three patients, involved one hepatocellular carcinoma and two cutaneous melanomas.

The germline V gene has CDR1 SGHTA and CDR2 FQGTGA. Trimming left V 7 bases short and J 2 bases short, with 12 bases between. CDR3 length: 13 amino acids. Regarding the study as a whole: Certain nonresponders likewise exhibited a low normalized T-cell clonal expansion.

This table comes from immunoSEQ multiplex PCR, and its TCRdb copy is limited to in-frame clones, with some not included. The sample shows approximately 99,000 clones, approximately 95% of them seen only once. To note about this clone: Its target is unknown.

The specimen comprised CD4+ or CD8+ T cells sorted from blood, sampled in a trial of the OX40 agonist ivuxolimab. J is TRBJ2-7 and V is TRBV7-3; no clear D. The sequence was collected from an adult with an advanced solid tumor such as melanoma, head and neck, liver or kidney cancer. CDR3 nucleotide sequence: TGTGCCAGCAACGCTGGGGTCACCTACGAGCAGTACTTC. Residues: CASNAGVTYEQYF.